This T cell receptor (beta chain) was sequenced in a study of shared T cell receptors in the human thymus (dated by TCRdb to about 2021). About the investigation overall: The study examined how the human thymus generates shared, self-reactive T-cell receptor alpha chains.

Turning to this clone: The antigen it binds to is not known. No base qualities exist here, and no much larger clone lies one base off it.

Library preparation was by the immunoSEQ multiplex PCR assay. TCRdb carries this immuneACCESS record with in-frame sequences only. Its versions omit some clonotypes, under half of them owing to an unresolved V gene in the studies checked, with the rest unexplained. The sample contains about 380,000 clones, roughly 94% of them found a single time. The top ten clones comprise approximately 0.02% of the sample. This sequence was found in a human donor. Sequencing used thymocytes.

The DNA sequence is as follows: TGCGCCAGCAGCCAAGATCAAGCCTGGGACAGGACGAACACCGGGGAGCTGTTTTTT. It specifies CASSQDQAWDRTNTGELFF. This sequence uses TRBV4-3 and TRBJ2-2; 8 bases in between match TRBD1. The CDR3 sequence holds 19 residues, the cysteine and phenylalanine included. Only the CDR3 part of the read is kept: 57 bases, read in frame from the first base. V is cut back by 0 bases and J by 0 bases, with 9 bases in the junction unmatched. The germline V gene provides CDR1 LGHNA and CDR2 YSLEER.